This T cell receptor beta chain was profiled in a study of radiation and T cells in renal cell carcinoma. The time point is: baseline pretreatment blood. Documented treatment: 15 Gy SBRT to primary tumor, nephrectomy 4 weeks later. Radiation-treated patients gave blood at baseline, week 2 and week 4. Assay: immunoSEQ multiplex PCR; the TCRdb copy retains only in-frame clones and omits some. The sample has 85,000 to 100,000 clones; approximately 86% are singletons. The receptor's source is a man aged 50 to 59 with renal cell carcinoma. Material: blood, obtained from a patient whose treatment included radiotherapy and nephrectomy.

The CDR3 sequence: CATSRDGSTGELFF. CDR3 coding DNA: TGTGCCACCAGCAGAGATGGGAGCACCGGGGAGCTGTTTTTT. The chain recombines TRBV15 with TRBJ2-2; a weak D match, TRBD2 (5 bases). The germline V and J ends were trimmed by 0 bases and 4 bases, with 6 bases remaining between them. Germline V gene sequence: CDR1 LNHNV, CDR2 YYDKDF (reference sequence). The CDR3 spans 14 residues. The whole variable domain, remainder taken from reference TRBV15 and TRBJ2-2, is DAMVIQNPRYQVTQFGKPVTLSCSQTLNHNVMYWYQQKSSQAPKLLFHYYDKDFNNEADTPDNFQSRRPNTSFCFLDIRSPGLGDTAMYLCATSRDGSTGELFFGEGSRLTVL.